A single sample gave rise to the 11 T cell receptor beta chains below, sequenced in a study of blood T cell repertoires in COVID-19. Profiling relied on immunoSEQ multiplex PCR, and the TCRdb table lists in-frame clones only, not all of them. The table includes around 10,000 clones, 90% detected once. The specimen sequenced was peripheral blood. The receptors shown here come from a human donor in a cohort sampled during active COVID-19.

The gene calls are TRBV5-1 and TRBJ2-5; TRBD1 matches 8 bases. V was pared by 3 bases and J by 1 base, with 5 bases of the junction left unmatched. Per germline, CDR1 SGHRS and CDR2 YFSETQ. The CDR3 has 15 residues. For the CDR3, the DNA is TGCGCCAGCAGCTCGGGGGACAGGCGCCAAGAGACCCAGTACTTC. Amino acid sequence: CASSSGDRRQETQYF.

CDR3 amino acids: CASSLRDSLYEQYF. CDR3 in DNA: TGTGCCAGCAGCCTACGGGACAGTCTCTACGAGCAGTACTTC. This sequence joins TRBV13 and TRBJ2-7; 7 positions match TRBD1. Germline CDR1 and CDR2: PRHDT and FYEKMQ (reference sequence). The CDR3 totals 14 residues. V lost 5 bases to trimming and J lost 3 bases; unmatched junction nucleotides: 7.

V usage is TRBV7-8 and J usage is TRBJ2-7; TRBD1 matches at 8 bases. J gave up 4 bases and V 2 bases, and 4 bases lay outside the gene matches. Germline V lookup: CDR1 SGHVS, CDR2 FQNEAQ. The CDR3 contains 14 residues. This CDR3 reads CASSLLDRDYEQYF. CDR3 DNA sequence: TGTGCCAGCAGCTTATTGGACAGGGATTACGAGCAGTACTTC.

CDR3 nucleotides: TGTGCCAGCACCCCATGGGGGGGGGCCTACAATGAGCAGTTCTTC. Encoded protein: CASTPWGGAYNEQFF. The chain combines TRBV13 with TRBJ2-1; 7 bases agree with TRBD2. CDR1 PRHDT and CDR2 FYEKMQ come from the germline V gene (reference sequence). The CDR3 contains 15 residues. V dropped 7 bases and J dropped 2; count of bases not matched to a gene: 8.

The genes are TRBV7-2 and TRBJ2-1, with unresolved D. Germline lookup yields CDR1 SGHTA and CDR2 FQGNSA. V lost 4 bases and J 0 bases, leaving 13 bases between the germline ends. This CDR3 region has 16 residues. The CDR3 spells CASSYLGRSSYNEQFF. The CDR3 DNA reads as TGTGCCAGCAGCTACCTTGGCCGGAGCTCCTACAATGAGCAGTTCTTC. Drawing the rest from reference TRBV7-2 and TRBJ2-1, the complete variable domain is GAGVSQSPSNKVTEKGKDVELRCDPISGHTALYWYRQSLGQGLEFLIYFQGNSAPDKSGLPSDRFSAERTGGSVSTLTIQRTQQEDSAVYLCASSYLGRSSYNEQFFGPGTRLTVL.

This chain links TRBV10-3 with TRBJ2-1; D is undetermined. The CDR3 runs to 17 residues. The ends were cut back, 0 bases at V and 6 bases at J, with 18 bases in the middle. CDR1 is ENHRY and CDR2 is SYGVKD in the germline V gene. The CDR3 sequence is CAISESLGRGRLNEQFF. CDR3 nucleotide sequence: TGTGCCATCAGTGAGTCATTAGGTAGAGGCCGCCTCAATGAGCAGTTCTTC.

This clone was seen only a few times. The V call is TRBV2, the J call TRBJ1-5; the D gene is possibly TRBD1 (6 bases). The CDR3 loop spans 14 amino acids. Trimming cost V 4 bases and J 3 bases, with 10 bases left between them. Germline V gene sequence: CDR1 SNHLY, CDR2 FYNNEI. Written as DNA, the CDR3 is TGTGCCAGCAGTGCACAGGGTATCAATCAGCCCCAGCATTTT. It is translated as CASSAQGINQPQHF.

CDR3 loop: CASSPTGNSYEQYF. DNA for the CDR3: TGTGCCAGCAGCCCGACAGGGAACTCCTACGAGCAGTACTTC. J is TRBJ2-7 and V is TRBV7-8; 7 bases map to TRBD1. The CDR3 consists of 14 residues. The germline V gene encodes CDR1 SGHVS and CDR2 FQNEAQ. V shed 5 bases and J 0 bases; nucleotides not matched to a gene: 4.

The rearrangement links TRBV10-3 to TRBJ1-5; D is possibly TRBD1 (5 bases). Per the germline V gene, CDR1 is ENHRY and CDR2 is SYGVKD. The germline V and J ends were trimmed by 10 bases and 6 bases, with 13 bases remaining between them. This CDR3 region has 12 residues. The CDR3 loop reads CATSYGGQPQHF. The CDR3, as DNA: TGTGCCACGTCGTACGGGGGTCAGCCCCAGCATTTT.

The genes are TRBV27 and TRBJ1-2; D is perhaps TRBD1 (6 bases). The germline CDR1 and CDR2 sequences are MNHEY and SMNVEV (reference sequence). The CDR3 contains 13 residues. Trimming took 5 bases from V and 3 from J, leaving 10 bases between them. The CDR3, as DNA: TGTGCCAGCAGTCACAGGGTCGACTATGGCTACACCTTC. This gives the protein CASSHRVDYGYTF.

The CDR3 sequence: CASSLWTGDEKLFF. CDR3 bases: TGTGCCAGCAGTCTCTGGACAGGGGATGAAAAACTGTTTTTT. The rearrangement uses TRBV27 and TRBJ1-4, with 9 bases aligning to TRBD1. The CDR3 has 14 residues. Looked up from germline, CDR1 is MNHEY and CDR2 is SMNVEV (reference sequence). With V trimmed by 5 bases and J by 6 bases, 4 bases remained unmatched.